The 8 T cell receptor beta chains listed next were all sequenced from one sample in a study of T cells after yellow fever vaccination. Each CDR3 protein is one row after TCRdb ran MiXCR on the 5' RACE reads. The sample carries about 74,000 distinct CDR3 sequences, approximately 6.9% recorded once. The sequencing here drew on CD8+ T cells sorted from PBMCs, taken more than 4 days after the first yellow fever vaccination. Source of these receptors: a man between 18 and 29 years old who received the YFV17D yellow fever vaccine.

This chain joins TRBV14 and TRBJ2-3; the D gene is possibly TRBD1 (5 bases). Germline V gene lookup returns CDR1 SGHDN and CDR2 FVKESK. This CDR3 comprises 16 residues. Trimming took 5 bases from V and 1 from J, leaving 16 bases between them. The CDR3 DNA reads TGTGCCAGCAGCTTGCCCAGGGTAAGGGGCACAGATACGCAGTATTTT. The encoded protein is CASSLPRVRGTDTQYF.

This clonotype has just a few counts. This rearrangement joins TRBV7-2 to TRBJ2-7; 7 nucleotides agree with TRBD1. CDR3 size: 15 residues. The V segment lost 4 bases and the J segment 5 bases; nucleotides outside the gene matches: 11. CDR1 is SGHTA, CDR2 FQGNSA, per germline. This CDR3 is CASSSPSGQLHEQYF. CDR3 coding DNA: TGTGCCAGCAGCTCCCCCTCGGGACAGCTCCACGAGCAGTACTTC.

This clonotype occurred many times. The chain couples TRBV12-3 or TRBV12-4 to TRBJ1-1; no definite D call. Trimming pared 2 bases from V and 5 bases from J, leaving 15 bases between. The CDR3 has 15 residues. CDR3 DNA: TGTGCCAGCAGTTTACAGTCCGGGCTTCGGACTGAAGCTTTCTTT. Translation gives CASSLQSGLRTEAFF.

Many counts were recorded for this clonotype. V is TRBV7-3 and J is TRBJ2-5, with D possibly matching TRBD2 (5 bases). The CDR3 consists of 14 residues. In germline, CDR1 is SGHTA, CDR2 FQGTGA. V gave up 3 bases and J gave up 0 bases, with 8 bases separating them. This CDR3 reads CASSLSGNQETQYF. CDR3 in DNA: TGTGCCAGCAGCTTGTCCGGGAACCAAGAGACCCAGTACTTC.

This clonotype came up many times. The chain uses TRBV29-1 and TRBJ2-7; tentative D call: TRBD1 (6 bases). The CDR3 consists of 14 residues. Trimming took off 2 bases at V and 3 bases at J, with 14 bases between the two ends. The V gene's germline CDR1 is SQVTM and CDR2 ANQGSEA. The CDR3 here is CSVEWATGNYEQYF. CDR3 DNA: TGCAGCGTTGAATGGGCCACAGGGAACTACGAGCAGTACTTC.

This clonotype was counted ten times or more. CDR3 in amino acids: CASSDGTSYEQYV. For the CDR3, the DNA is TGCGCCAGCAGTGATGGGACCTCCTACGAGCAGTACGTC. The chain uses TRBV10-2 and TRBJ2-7, with D possibly being TRBD1 or TRBD2 (5 bases each). V was shortened by 3 bases and J by 0 bases, with 6 bases between the two germline ends. Germline V gene data show CDR1 as WSHSY and CDR2 as SAAADI. The CDR3 has 13 amino acids.

This clonotype was recorded at least ten times. The genes are TRBV20-1 and TRBJ2-7, with TRBD1 as a possible D gene (6 bases). Germline assignment: CDR1 DFQATT and CDR2 SNEGSKA (reference sequence). Trimming stripped 2 bases from V and 2 bases from J, with 28 bases between. The CDR3 runs to 19 residues. The CDR3 spells CSARNQPSGIRGAPYEQYF. CDR3 nucleotide sequence: TGCAGTGCTAGAAACCAACCTTCGGGGATCAGGGGCGCCCCCTACGAGCAGTACTTC.

The chain links TRBV6-2 or TRBV6-3 to TRBJ2-2; TRBD2 might be the D (6 bases). V gave up 6 bases and J gave up 0 bases, with 11 bases separating them. The CDR3 is 15 amino acids. Germline CDR1 is MNHEY and CDR2 is SVGEGT. The CDR3 sequence: CASSLLAPNTGELFF. The CDR3 nucleotides read TGTGCCAGCAGCCTACTAGCACCGAACACCGGGGAGCTGTTTTTT.